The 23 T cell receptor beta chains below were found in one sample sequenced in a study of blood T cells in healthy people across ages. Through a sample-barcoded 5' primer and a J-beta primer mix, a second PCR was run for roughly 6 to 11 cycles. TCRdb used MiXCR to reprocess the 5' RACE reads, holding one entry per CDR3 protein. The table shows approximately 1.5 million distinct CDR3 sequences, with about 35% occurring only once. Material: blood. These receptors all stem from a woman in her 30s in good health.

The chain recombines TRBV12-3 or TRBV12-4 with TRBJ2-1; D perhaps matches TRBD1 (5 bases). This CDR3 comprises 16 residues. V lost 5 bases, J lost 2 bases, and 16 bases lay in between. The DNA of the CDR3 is TGTGCCAGCAGTACCTTGACAGCGTCTCCCTACAATGAGCAGTTCTTC. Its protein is CASSTLTASPYNEQFF.

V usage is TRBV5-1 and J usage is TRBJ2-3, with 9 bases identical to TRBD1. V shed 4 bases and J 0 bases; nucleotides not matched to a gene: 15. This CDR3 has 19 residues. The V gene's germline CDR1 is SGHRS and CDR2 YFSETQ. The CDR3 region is CASSSYGTGRGRSTDTQYF. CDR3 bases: TGCGCCAGCAGCAGCTATGGGACAGGGAGAGGAAGGAGCACAGATACGCAGTATTTT.

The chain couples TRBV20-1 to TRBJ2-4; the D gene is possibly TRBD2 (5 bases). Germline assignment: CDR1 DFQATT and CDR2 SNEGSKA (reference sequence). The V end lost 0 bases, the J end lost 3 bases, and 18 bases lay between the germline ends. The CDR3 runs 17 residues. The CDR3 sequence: CSARDPDFSRDKNIQYF. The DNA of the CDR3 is TGCAGTGCTAGAGATCCGGACTTTTCGCGAGACAAAAACATTCAGTACTTC.

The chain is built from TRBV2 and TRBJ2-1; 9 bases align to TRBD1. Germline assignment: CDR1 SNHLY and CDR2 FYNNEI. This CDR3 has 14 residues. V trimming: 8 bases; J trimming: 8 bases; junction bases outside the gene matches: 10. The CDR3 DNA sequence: TGTGCCAGCGGGGGACAGGGTAATAGTGATGAGCAGTTCTTC. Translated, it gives CASGGQGNSDEQFF.

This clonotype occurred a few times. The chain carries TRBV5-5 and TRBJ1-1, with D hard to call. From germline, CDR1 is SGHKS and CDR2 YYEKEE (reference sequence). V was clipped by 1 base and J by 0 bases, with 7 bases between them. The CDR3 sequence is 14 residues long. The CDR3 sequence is CASSLRRLNTEAFF. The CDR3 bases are TGTGCCAGCAGCTTGCGCAGACTGAACACTGAAGCTTTCTTT.

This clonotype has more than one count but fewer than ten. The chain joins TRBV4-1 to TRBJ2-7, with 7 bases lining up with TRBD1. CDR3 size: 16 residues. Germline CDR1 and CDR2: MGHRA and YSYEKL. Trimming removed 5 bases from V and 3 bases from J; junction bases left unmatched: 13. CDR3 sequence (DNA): TGCGCCAGCAGCACCGTTGCCACAGGGGCAGGCTACGAGCAGTACTTC. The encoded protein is CASSTVATGAGYEQYF.

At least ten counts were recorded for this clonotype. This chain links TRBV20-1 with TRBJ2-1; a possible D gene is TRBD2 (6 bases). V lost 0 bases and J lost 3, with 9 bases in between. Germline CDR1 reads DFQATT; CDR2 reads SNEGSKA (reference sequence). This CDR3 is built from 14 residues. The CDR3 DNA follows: TGCAGTGCTAGAGAGGGAGGTGACTACAATGAGCAGTTCTTC. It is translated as CSAREGGDYNEQFF.

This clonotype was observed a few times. CDR3 in amino acids: CASQTGGGLYEQYF. The DNA for the CDR3 is TGTGCCAGCCAGACAGGGGGCGGCCTCTACGAGCAGTACTTC. V usage is TRBV28 and J usage is TRBJ2-7, with 10 bases identical to TRBD1. The germline V gene encodes CDR1 MDHEN and CDR2 SYDVKM. The V segment lost 8 bases and the J segment 3 bases; nucleotides outside the gene matches: 7. There are 14 residues in the CDR3. Together with reference TRBV28 and TRBJ2-7, the CDR3 gives the full variable domain: DVKVTQSSRYLVKRTGEKVFLECVQDMDHENMFWYRQDPGLGLRLIYFSYDVKMKEKGDIPEGYSVSREKKERFSLILESASTNQTSMYLCASQTGGGLYEQYFGPGTRLTVT.

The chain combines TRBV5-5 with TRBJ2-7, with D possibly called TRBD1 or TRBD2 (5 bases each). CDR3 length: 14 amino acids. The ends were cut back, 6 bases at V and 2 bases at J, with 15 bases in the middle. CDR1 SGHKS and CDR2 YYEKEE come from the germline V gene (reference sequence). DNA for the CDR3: TGTGCCAGCACCACCGGGACGGTCCCCTACGAGCAGTACTTC. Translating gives CASTTGTVPYEQYF.

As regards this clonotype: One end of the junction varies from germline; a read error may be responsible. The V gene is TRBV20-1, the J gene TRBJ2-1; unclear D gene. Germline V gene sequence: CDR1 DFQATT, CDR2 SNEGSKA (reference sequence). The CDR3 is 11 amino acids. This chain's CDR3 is CCATPVYQQFF. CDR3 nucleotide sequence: TGCTGTGCTACCCCGGTATACCAGCAGTTCTTC.

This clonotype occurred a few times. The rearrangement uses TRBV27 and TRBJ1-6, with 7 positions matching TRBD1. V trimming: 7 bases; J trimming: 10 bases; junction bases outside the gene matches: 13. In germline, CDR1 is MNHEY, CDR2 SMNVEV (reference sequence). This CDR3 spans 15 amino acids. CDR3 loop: CASTVQGQSSSPLHF. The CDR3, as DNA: TGTGCCAGCACCGTACAGGGGCAGTCGAGCTCACCCCTCCACTTT.

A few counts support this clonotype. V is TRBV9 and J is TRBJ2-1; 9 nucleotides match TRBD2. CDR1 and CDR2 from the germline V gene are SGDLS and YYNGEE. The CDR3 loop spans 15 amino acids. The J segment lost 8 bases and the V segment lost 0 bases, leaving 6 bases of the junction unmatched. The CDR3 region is CASSVVAGVPHEQFF. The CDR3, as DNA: TGTGCCAGCAGCGTAGTAGCGGGAGTTCCCCATGAGCAGTTCTTC.

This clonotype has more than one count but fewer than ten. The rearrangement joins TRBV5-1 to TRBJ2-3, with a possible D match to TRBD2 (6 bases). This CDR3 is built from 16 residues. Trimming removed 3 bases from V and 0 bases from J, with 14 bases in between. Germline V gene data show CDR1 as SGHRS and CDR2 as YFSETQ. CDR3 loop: CASSWGVADSTDTQYF. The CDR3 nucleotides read TGCGCCAGCAGCTGGGGAGTAGCGGATAGCACAGATACGCAGTATTTT.

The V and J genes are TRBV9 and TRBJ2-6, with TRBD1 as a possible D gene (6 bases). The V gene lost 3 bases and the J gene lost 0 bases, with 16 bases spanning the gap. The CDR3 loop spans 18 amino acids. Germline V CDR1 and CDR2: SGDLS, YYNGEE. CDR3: CASSDQRGNPSGANVLTF. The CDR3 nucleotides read TGTGCCAGCAGCGACCAGAGGGGGAATCCCTCTGGGGCCAACGTCCTGACTTTC.

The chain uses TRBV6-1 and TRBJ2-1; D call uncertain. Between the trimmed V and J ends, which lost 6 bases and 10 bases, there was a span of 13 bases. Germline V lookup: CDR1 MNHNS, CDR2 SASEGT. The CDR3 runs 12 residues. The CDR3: CASRVGRAEQFF. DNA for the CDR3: TGTGCCAGCAGGGTTGGACGGGCGGAGCAGTTCTTC.

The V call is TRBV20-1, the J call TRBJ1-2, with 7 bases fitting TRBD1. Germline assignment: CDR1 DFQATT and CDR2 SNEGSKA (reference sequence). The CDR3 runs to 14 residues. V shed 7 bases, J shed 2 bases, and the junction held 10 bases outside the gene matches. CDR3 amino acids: CSGPNSGGNYGYTF. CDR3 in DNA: TGCAGTGGCCCGAATTCAGGGGGGAACTATGGCTACACCTTC.

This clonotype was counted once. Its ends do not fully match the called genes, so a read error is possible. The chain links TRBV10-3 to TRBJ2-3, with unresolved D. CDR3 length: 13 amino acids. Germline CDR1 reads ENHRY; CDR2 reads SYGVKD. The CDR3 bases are TGTGCCATCAGTGTACACAACACAGCTACGCAGTATTTT. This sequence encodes CAISVHNTATQYF.

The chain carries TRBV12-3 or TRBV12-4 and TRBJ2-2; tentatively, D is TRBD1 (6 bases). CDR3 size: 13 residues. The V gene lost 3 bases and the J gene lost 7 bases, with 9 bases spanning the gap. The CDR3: CASSFHRDGELFF. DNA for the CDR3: TGTGCCAGCAGTTTCCACAGGGACGGGGAGCTGTTTTTT.

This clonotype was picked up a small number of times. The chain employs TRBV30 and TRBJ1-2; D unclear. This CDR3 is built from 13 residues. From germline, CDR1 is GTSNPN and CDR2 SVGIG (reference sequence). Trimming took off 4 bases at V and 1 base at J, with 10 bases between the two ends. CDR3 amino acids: CAWKSGINYGYTF. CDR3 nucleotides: TGTGCCTGGAAGTCGGGAATTAACTATGGCTACACCTTC. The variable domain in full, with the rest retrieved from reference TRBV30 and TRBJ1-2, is SQTIHQWPATLVQPVGSPLSLECTVEGTSNPNLYWYRQAAGRGLQLLFYSVGIGQISSEVPQNLSASRPQDRQFILSSKKLLLSDSGFYLCAWKSGINYGYTFGSGTRLTVV.

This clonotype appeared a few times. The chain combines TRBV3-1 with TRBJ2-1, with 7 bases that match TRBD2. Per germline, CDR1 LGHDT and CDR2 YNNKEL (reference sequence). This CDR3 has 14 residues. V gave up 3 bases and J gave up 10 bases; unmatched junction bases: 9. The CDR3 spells CASSHGRTSGEQFF. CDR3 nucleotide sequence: TGTGCCAGCAGCCACGGGAGGACTAGTGGGGAGCAGTTCTTC.

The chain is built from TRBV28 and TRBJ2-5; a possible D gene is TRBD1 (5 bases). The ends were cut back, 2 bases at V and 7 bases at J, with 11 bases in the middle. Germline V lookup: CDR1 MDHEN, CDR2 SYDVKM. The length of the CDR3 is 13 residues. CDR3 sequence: CASSLTGQGTQYF. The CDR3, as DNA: TGTGCCAGCAGTTTAACCGGGCAGGGGACCCAGTACTTC.

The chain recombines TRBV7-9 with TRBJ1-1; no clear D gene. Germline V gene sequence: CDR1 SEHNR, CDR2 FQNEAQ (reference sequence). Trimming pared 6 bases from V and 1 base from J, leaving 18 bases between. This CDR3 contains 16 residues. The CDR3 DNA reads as TGTGCCAGCAGGTCTCACTGCGGCGGGAGGAACACTGAAGCTTTCTTT. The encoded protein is CASRSHCGGRNTEAFF.

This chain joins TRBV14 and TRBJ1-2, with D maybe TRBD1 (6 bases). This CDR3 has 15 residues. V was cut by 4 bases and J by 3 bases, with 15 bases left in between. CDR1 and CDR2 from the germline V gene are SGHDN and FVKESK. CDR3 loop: CASSPPDRAYYGYTF. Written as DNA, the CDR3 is TGTGCCAGCAGCCCACCGGACAGAGCCTACTATGGCTACACCTTC.